This T cell receptor beta chain was identified in a study of T cells after yellow fever vaccination. General study results and limits: On re-exposure, the response was weaker but peaked faster, at day 5 versus 15. Re-detected after boosting: most primary clones, around 96% of CD4 and 80% to 90% of CD8.

This clonotype has more than one count but fewer than ten. Its antigen is not known. TCRdb processed the 5' RACE reads anew with MiXCR; each CDR3 protein has one entry. The sample has around 260,000 distinct CDR3 sequences, around 5.3% seen once. Trimming removed 5 bases at V and 5 bases at J, with 15 bases between. Germline V lookup: CDR1 SGHTA, CDR2 FQGNSA. The CDR3 has 15 amino acids. The TCR was taken from a man between 18 and 35 years old who received the YFV17D yellow fever vaccine. The J gene is TRBJ1-4, the V gene TRBV7-2; tentatively, D is TRBD1 (6 bases). The sequenced sample was CD4+ T cells sorted from PBMCs, obtained on the day of the yellow fever booster vaccination. CDR3 region: CASSPVGGRNEKLFF. CDR3 nucleotide sequence: TGTGCCAGCAGCCCCGTAGGGGGGCGAAATGAAAAACTGTTTTTT.